This T cell receptor (beta chain) was captured in a study of T cell responses to AZD1222 COVID-19 vaccine. Broader study findings: Seropositive AZD1222 recipients at baseline numbered only five or six. A rise in Spike-specific TCR breadth and depth followed two AZD1222 doses.

Concerning this clone: What it binds is not known.

The protocol was immunoSEQ multiplex PCR, while the TCRdb copy is restricted to in-frame clones and leaves out a portion. This sample has some 170,000 clones; approximately 92% occur once, and the top ten carry around 0.93%. This CDR3 contains 11 residues. The V end was cut by 10 bases, the J end by 7 bases, with 13 bases between. Germline V CDR1 and CDR2: LNHDA, SQIVND (reference sequence). This material consisted of peripheral blood, taken 28 days after the second dose of the MenACWY control vaccine. The chain uses TRBV19 and TRBJ1-2, with D possibly TRBD1 on 5 matching bases. The sequence was obtained from an adult who received the MenACWY meningococcal vaccine as a control. In DNA form, the CDR3 reads TGTGCCATCCAGGGAAGGGTTGGCTACACCTTC. This sequence encodes CAIQGRVGYTF.